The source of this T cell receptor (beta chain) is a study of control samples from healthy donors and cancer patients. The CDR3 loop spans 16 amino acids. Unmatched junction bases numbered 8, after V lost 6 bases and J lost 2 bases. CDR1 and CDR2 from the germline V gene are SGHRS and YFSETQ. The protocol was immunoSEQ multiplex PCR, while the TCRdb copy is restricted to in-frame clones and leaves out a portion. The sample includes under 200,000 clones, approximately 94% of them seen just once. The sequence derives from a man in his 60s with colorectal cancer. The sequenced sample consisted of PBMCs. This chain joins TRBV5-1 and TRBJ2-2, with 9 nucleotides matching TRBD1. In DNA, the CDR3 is TGCGCCAGCACCCGACGGGGACAGGGTAACACCGGGGAGCTGTTTTTT. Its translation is CASTRRGQGNTGELFF.